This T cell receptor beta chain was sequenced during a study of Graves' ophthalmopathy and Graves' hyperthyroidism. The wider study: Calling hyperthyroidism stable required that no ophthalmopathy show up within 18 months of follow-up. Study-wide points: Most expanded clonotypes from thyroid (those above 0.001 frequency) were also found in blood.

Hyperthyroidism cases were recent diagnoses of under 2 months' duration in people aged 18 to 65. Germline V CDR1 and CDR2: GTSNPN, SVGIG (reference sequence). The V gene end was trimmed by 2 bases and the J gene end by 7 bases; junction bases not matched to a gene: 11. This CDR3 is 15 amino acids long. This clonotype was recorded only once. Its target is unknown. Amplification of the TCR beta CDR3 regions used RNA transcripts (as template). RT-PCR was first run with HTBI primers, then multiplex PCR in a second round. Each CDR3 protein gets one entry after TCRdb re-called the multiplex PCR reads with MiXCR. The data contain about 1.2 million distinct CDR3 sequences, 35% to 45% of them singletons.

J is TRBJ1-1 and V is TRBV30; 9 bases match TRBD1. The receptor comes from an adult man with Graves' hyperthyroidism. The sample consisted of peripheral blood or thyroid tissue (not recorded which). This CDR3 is CAWSRNRGRGGEAFF. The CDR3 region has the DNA TGTGCCTGGAGTAGGAACAGGGGGCGAGGTGGTGAAGCTTTCTTT.